The 10 T cell receptor beta chains below come from one sample, sequenced in a study of T cell responses to AZD1222 COVID-19 vaccine (dated by TCRdb to the early 2020s). In the paper's terms, the time point label means: about 28 days (+/-7) after the second vaccine dose. The protocol used for the library was the immunoSEQ multiplex PCR assay. TCRdb obtained this table from immuneACCESS and retained in-frame rearrangements with V and J assigned. These tables miss some clones; where compared with another copy, unresolved V genes account for less than half of the shortfall, and the remainder is unexplained. Across this sample there are some 150,000 clones, with about 90% seen only once. Over 8% of the sample goes to the ten largest clones. Sequencing was performed on peripheral blood, taken 28 days after the second AZD1222 dose. Receptors were obtained from an adult who received the AZD1222 COVID-19 vaccine.

The chain employs TRBV5-1 and TRBJ2-7; TRBD2 agrees at 9 bases. This CDR3 spans 17 amino acids. Germline V gives CDR1 SGHRS, CDR2 YFSETQ. V shed 3 bases, J shed 0 bases, and the junction held 10 bases outside the gene matches. The CDR3, as DNA: TGCGCCAGCAGCTGGGGGCCCCTAGCGGGGTTCTCCTACGAGCAGTACTTC. Its translation is CASSWGPLAGFSYEQYF.

The chain links TRBV5-4 to TRBJ2-1; D not certain. CDR3 length: 14 residues. V was trimmed by 4 bases and J by 0 bases, leaving 8 bases between them. Germline assignment: CDR1 SGHNT and CDR2 YYREEE (reference sequence). The CDR3 nucleotides are TGTGCCAGCAGCCCCAGTAGCTCCTACAATGAGCAGTTCTTC. The encoded protein is CASSPSSSYNEQFF.

The rearrangement joins TRBV27 to TRBJ1-5; tentatively, D is TRBD1 (6 bases). V gave up 3 bases and J gave up 5 bases, with 14 bases separating them. The CDR3 loop spans 15 amino acids. CDR1 is MNHEY, CDR2 SMNVEV, per germline (reference sequence). The CDR3 DNA sequence: TGTGCCAGCAGTTTTTCCGACAGGCTCGATCAGCCCCAGCATTTT. This sequence encodes CASSFSDRLDQPQHF.

The genes are TRBV5-1 and TRBJ1-6, with a weak D call TRBD1 (5 bases). V was pared by 4 bases and J by 4 bases, with 12 bases between. Germline V CDR1 and CDR2: SGHRS, YFSETQ. This CDR3 has 15 residues. The CDR3 sequence: CASSSRQNYNSPLHF. In DNA form, the CDR3 reads TGCGCCAGCAGCAGCCGACAGAATTATAATTCACCCCTCCACTTT.

The chain is built from TRBV5-1 and TRBJ2-1; D possibly corresponds to TRBD2 (5 bases). CDR1 SGHRS and CDR2 YFSETQ come from the germline V gene. V lost 0 bases to trimming and J lost 2 bases, with 9 bases between them. This CDR3 is 15 amino acids long. CDR3 protein: CASSLAGSAYNEQFF. The CDR3 DNA reads TGCGCCAGCAGCTTGGCGGGGTCCGCCTACAATGAGCAGTTCTTC.

The rearrangement joins TRBV27 to TRBJ1-5, with D maybe TRBD1 (5 bases). The CDR3 runs 16 residues. Trimming cost V 3 bases and J 0 bases, with 12 bases left between them. Per germline, CDR1 MNHEY and CDR2 SMNVEV (reference sequence). CDR3 nucleotide sequence: TGTGCCAGCAGTTTCGGTAGGACACTTAGCAATCAGCCCCAGCATTTT. It specifies CASSFGRTLSNQPQHF.

This clone appeared once. This chain connects TRBV28 to TRBJ1-1, with 8 bases fitting TRBD1. CDR1 and CDR2 from the germline V gene are MDHEN and SYDVKM. V dropped 9 bases and J dropped 6; count of bases not matched to a gene: 15. The CDR3 spans 15 residues. DNA of the CDR3: TGTGCCAGTCCGCCTTCCAGGGGGCGCCTCGCTGAAGCTTTCTTT. It codes for CASPPSRGRLAEAFF.

The chain joins TRBV4-1 to TRBJ2-1; unclear D gene. Germline loops: CDR1 MGHRA, CDR2 YSYEKL. V was cut by 0 bases and J by 9 bases, with 3 bases left in between. CDR3 length: 11 residues. In DNA, the CDR3 is TGCGCCAGCAGCCAAGAGGCTGAGCAGTTCTTC. Translation: CASSQEAEQFF.

V is TRBV28 and J is TRBJ2-1, with D uncertain. Germline-derived CDR1 and CDR2 are MDHEN and SYDVKM. This CDR3 is 11 amino acids long. The germline V and J ends were trimmed by 6 bases and 5 bases, with 5 bases remaining between them. The CDR3 loop is CASSINNEQFF. The DNA of the CDR3 is TGTGCCAGCAGCATCAACAATGAGCAGTTCTTC.

CDR3 region: CASSQLDTGREGGYTF. The CDR3 DNA reads as TGTGCCAGCAGCCAATTGGACACCGGGCGTGAAGGCGGCTACACCTTC. The gene calls are TRBV3-1 (or the pseudogene TRBV3-2) and TRBJ1-2; D is possibly TRBD1 (5 bases). Germline V lookup: CDR1 LGHDT, CDR2 YNNKEL (reference sequence). The CDR3 loop spans 16 amino acids. V lost 2 bases and J lost 8, with 21 bases in between.